Listed here are 21 T cell receptor beta chains from one sample, sequenced in a study of blood T cells in healthy people across ages. A sample-barcoded 5' primer and a J-beta primer mix were used in a second PCR of about 7 to 12 cycles. One entry per CDR3 protein results from TCRdb running MiXCR on the 5' RACE reads. This sample yields about 1,800,000 distinct CDR3 sequences, of which 28% are seen a single time; less than 9.5% belongs to the top ten. Sequences were obtained from blood. All receptors come from a woman aged 25 to 39 in good health.

This clonotype has just a few counts. V usage is TRBV12-3 or TRBV12-4 and J usage is TRBJ1-5; D gene uncertain. V was shortened by 7 bases and J by 9 bases, with 19 bases between the two germline ends. CDR3 length: 14 amino acids. The CDR3 region has the DNA TGTGCCAGCACCGATTTACTGGGAGTAGGGCCCCAGCATTTT. Translation gives CASTDLLGVGPQHF.

CDR3 residues: CASSQALAGGVNEQFF. The CDR3, as DNA: TGCGCCAGCAGCCAAGCCCTAGCGGGAGGGGTCAATGAGCAGTTCTTC. This rearrangement joins TRBV4-3 to TRBJ2-1, with 12 bases aligning to TRBD2. The ends lost 1 base at V and 6 bases at J; junction bases unmatched: 4. The CDR3 runs to 16 residues. Germline assignment: CDR1 LGHNA and CDR2 YSLEER.

The table lists this clonotype with a few counts. J is TRBJ2-7 and V is TRBV13; either TRBD1 or TRBD2 may fit D (5 bases each). Germline V gene sequence: CDR1 PRHDT, CDR2 FYEKMQ (reference sequence). There are 14 residues in the CDR3. Trimming removed 2 bases at V and 0 bases at J, with 8 bases between. The CDR3: CASSLRDLSYEQYF. The DNA of the CDR3 is TGTGCCAGCAGCTTAAGGGACCTCTCCTACGAGCAGTACTTC.

The chain uses TRBV28 and TRBJ1-5, with a tentative D call TRBD1 (6 bases). CDR3 length: 15 residues. From germline, CDR1 is MDHEN and CDR2 SYDVKM. Trimming took off 4 bases at V and 7 bases at J, with 17 bases between the two ends. In DNA form, the CDR3 reads TGTGCCAGCAGTTCGGTAGGGGGGCCGGGGCAGCCCCAGCATTTT. Translated, it gives CASSSVGGPGQPQHF.

The rearrangement links TRBV24-1 to TRBJ2-5, with D maybe TRBD2 (6 bases). The CDR3 runs to 13 residues. The V end lost 5 bases, the J end lost 5 bases, and 11 bases lay between the germline ends. Per the germline V gene, CDR1 is KGHDR and CDR2 is SFDVKD. CDR3 coding DNA: TGTGCCACCAGTGCTGCGGGGCGGGAGACCCAGTACTTC. Translation gives CATSAAGRETQYF.

The genes are TRBV20-1 and TRBJ2-7; D uncertain. There are 13 residues in the CDR3. V lost 6 bases and J lost 1, with 13 bases in between. CDR1 and CDR2 from the germline V gene are DFQATT and SNEGSKA (reference sequence). In nucleotides, the CDR3 is TGCAGTGCCAGTAAACCCGATTCCTACGAGCAGTACTTC. It specifies CSASKPDSYEQYF.

The chain uses TRBV7-2 and TRBJ1-4; D unclear. The CDR3 loop spans 13 amino acids. The germline V gene has CDR1 SGHTA and CDR2 FQGNSA. V lost 3 bases to trimming and J lost 4 bases, with 6 bases between them. CDR3 nucleotide sequence: TGTGCCAGCAGCTTTCTTAATAATGAAAAACTGTTTTTT. Translating it yields CASSFLNNEKLFF.

This clonotype has a handful of counts. V gene TRBV29-1 combines with J gene TRBJ2-7, with 8 bases aligning to TRBD1. Germline CDR1 SQVTM, CDR2 ANQGSEA. There are 13 residues in the CDR3. V was clipped by 6 bases and J by 4 bases; unmatched bases: 8. CDR3 in DNA: TGCAGCGTATACTGGACAGGGCAATACGAGCAGTACTTC. Translation gives CSVYWTGQYEQYF.

Points on this clonotype: The junction differs from germline at one of its ends, possibly a read error. The CDR3 reads CASSGISYNGQFF. DNA for the CDR3: TGTGCCAGCAGCGGTATATCCTACAATGGGCAGTTCTTC. The chain has TRBV25-1 and TRBJ2-1; D not resolved. The CDR3 is 13 amino acids. Germline assignment: CDR1 MGHDK and CDR2 SYGVNS.

J is TRBJ1-4 and V is TRBV4-3; D gene uncertain. The CDR3 is made up of 16 amino acids. The ends were cut back, 0 bases at V and 8 bases at J, with 16 bases in the middle. Germline-derived CDR1 and CDR2 are LGHNA and YSLEER. The CDR3 protein is CASSQELRTQKEKLFF. In nucleotides, the CDR3 is TGCGCCAGCAGCCAAGAACTTAGGACCCAGAAGGAAAAACTGTTTTTT.

This clonotype was observed many times. The chain is built from TRBV28 and TRBJ2-7; D is tentatively TRBD1 or TRBD2 (5 bases each). The CDR3 runs 14 residues. Trimming removed 6 bases from V and 6 bases from J, with 18 bases in between. The germline V gene has CDR1 MDHEN and CDR2 SYDVKM. This CDR3 is CASSPRTWDGEQYF. In DNA form, the CDR3 reads TGTGCCAGCAGCCCGCGTACGTGGGACGGCGAGCAGTACTTC.

This clonotype was counted many times. The gene calls are TRBV6-6 and TRBJ1-1; no clear D gene. V shed 5 bases and J shed 3 bases, with 1 base lying between them. The CDR3 consists of 10 residues. Germline values: CDR1 MNHNY, CDR2 SVGAGI (reference sequence). CDR3 in DNA: TGTGCCAGCAGTGACACTGAAGCTTTCTTT. Translation gives CASSDTEAFF.

The V call is TRBV19, the J call TRBJ2-5; D is ambiguous. Germline V gene data show CDR1 as LNHDA and CDR2 as SQIVND (reference sequence). CDR3 length: 14 residues. The V end was cut by 2 bases, the J end by 1 base, with 8 bases between. The CDR3 nucleotides read TGTGCCAGTAGTATAAGACACCTCCAAGAGACCCAGTACTTC. Amino acid sequence: CASSIRHLQETQYF.

As for this clonotype: A read error may be the cause here, since a much bigger clone is one base away. This chain uses TRBV12-3 or TRBV12-4 with TRBJ2-1, with D possibly matching TRBD2 (6 bases). The CDR3 has 17 amino acids. V was clipped by 1 base and J by 10 bases, with 23 bases between them. CDR3 in amino acids: CASSLEGWRGRSYEQFF. The DNA of the CDR3 is TGTGCCAGCAGTTTAGAGGGGTGGAGGGGTCGCTCCTACGAGCAGTTCTTC.

This clonotype was observed many times. The V call is TRBV7-2, the J call TRBJ2-7, with a weak D call TRBD2 (5 bases). Trimming stripped 3 bases from V and 3 bases from J, with 9 bases between. Germline V gene lookup returns CDR1 SGHTA and CDR2 FQGNSA. The CDR3 loop spans 13 amino acids. Written as DNA, the CDR3 is TGTGCCAGCAGCTTGTGGGGAGACTACGAGCAGTACTTC. This gives the protein CASSLWGDYEQYF.

The chain combines TRBV5-4 with TRBJ1-2; 9 bases match TRBD1. This CDR3 comprises 14 residues. CDR1 and CDR2 (germline): SGHNT, YYREEE (reference sequence). V gave up 4 bases and J gave up 4 bases; unmatched junction bases: 5. The chain's CDR3 is CASSPVQGAYGYTF. CDR3 DNA sequence: TGTGCCAGCAGCCCTGTACAGGGGGCCTATGGCTACACCTTC. The entire variable domain, with the rest obtained from reference TRBV5-4 and TRBJ1-2, is as follows: ETGVTQSPTHLIKTRGQQVTLRCSSQSGHNTVSWYQQALGQGPQFIFQYYREEENGRGNFPPRFSGLQFPNYSSELNVNALELDDSALYLCASSPVQGAYGYTFGSGTRLTVV.

This clonotype was seen more than once but under ten times. The chain couples TRBV5-1 to TRBJ2-3; tentative D call: TRBD2 (5 bases). The CDR3 runs to 14 residues. With 4 bases removed from V and 5 bases from J, the gap between germline ends came to 14 bases. The V gene's germline CDR1 is SGHRS and CDR2 YFSETQ. The chain's CDR3 is CASSVSTEGDTQYF. The CDR3 coding sequence is TGCGCCAGCAGCGTCTCTACTGAGGGAGATACGCAGTATTTT. Combining the CDR3 with reference TRBV5-1 and TRBJ2-3 gives the whole variable domain KAGVTQTPRYLIKTRGQQVTLSCSPISGHRSVSWYQQTPGQGLQFLFEYFSETQRNKGNFPGRFSGRQFSNSRSEMNVSTLELGDSALYLCASSVSTEGDTQYFGPGTRLTVL.

This clonotype was observed a handful of times. The chain joins TRBV18 to TRBJ1-2, with a possible D match to TRBD1 (5 bases). Per the germline V gene, CDR1 is KGHSH and CDR2 is LQKENI. Between the trimmed V and J ends, which lost 3 bases and 4 bases, there was a span of 12 bases. This CDR3 comprises 14 residues. The DNA of the CDR3 is TGTGCCAGCTCACCCGAGGGACTTGTCTATGGCTACACCTTC. Translated: CASSPEGLVYGYTF.

The chain recombines TRBV7-2 with TRBJ1-1; no reliable D call. CDR3 size: 13 residues. The V and J ends lost 3 bases and 0 bases respectively, with 5 bases between them. Germline CDR1 and CDR2: SGHTA and FQGNSA. The CDR3 bases are TGTGCCAGCAGCTTTAGGATGAACACTGAAGCTTTCTTT. This sequence encodes CASSFRMNTEAFF.

The rearrangement links TRBV20-1 to TRBJ2-7, with D uncertain. The CDR3 totals 14 residues. V lost 1 base, J lost 1 base, and 11 bases lay in between. Germline V lookup: CDR1 DFQATT, CDR2 SNEGSKA (reference sequence). The CDR3 region is CSARADGLSYEQYF. The CDR3 coding sequence is TGCAGTGCTAGAGCGGACGGTTTATCCTACGAGCAGTACTTC.

This clonotype was detected ten times or more. The chain recombines TRBV29-1 with TRBJ2-7, with no clear D. Trimming stripped 3 bases from V and 3 bases from J, with 9 bases between. Germline CDR1 reads SQVTM; CDR2 reads ANQGSEA. The length of the CDR3 is 12 residues. The CDR3 nucleotides are TGCAGCGTTGACACGAGTTACTACGAGCAGTACTTC. It encodes CSVDTSYYEQYF.